These T cell receptor beta chains were read from a single sample in a study of blood T cell repertoires in COVID-19. Data came from immunoSEQ multiplex PCR; TCRdb stores just in-frame clones and leaves some out. The sample records 150,000 to 200,000 clones, more than 75% being singletons. Sequenced input: PBMCs or T cells enriched from blood (not recorded which). The receptors originated from a woman between 50 and 59 years old with acute COVID-19. Both conserved end residues are part of each CDR3. D genes are given only for firm matches. Part of the rows lack a size; the others show once, few, many or a class for expanded clones.

V: TRBV10-3
size: many
J: TRBJ2-4
D: -
CDR3: CAISDSIKNIQYF
DNA: TGTGCCATCAGTGATAGTATTAAAAACATTCAGTACTTC

V: TRBV28
size: -
J: TRBJ2-3
D: -
CDR3: CASRLPVSSTDTQYF
DNA: TGTGCCAGCCGTCTCCCCGTCTCTAGCACAGATACGCAGTATTTT

V: TRBV7-8
size: -
J: TRBJ1-5
D: -
CDR3: CASSSSTGGQPQHF
DNA: TGTGCCAGCAGCTCTAGTACGGGGGGCCAGCCCCAGCATTTT

V: TRBV28
size: -
J: TRBJ1-4
D: TRBD1
CDR3: CASSFQGQGSKKLFF
DNA: TGTGCCAGCAGTTTTCAAGGACAGGGCTCAAAAAAACTGTTTTTT

V: TRBV18
size: once
J: TRBJ1-1
D: TRBD1
CDR3: CASSPAGGRRTEAFF
DNA: TGTGCCAGCTCACCAGCAGGGGGGAGAAGGACTGAAGCTTTCTTT

V: TRBV7-2
size: -
J: TRBJ2-5
D: -
CDR3: CASSFGAGIQETQYF
DNA: TGTGCCAGCAGCTTTGGCGCGGGGATCCAAGAGACCCAGTACTTC

V: TRBV7-3
size: -
J: TRBJ2-2
D: TRBD1
CDR3: CASSFQQGAGELFF
DNA: TGTGCCAGCAGCTTCCAACAGGGGGCCGGGGAGCTGTTTTTT

V: TRBV3-1/TRBV3-2
size: -
J: TRBJ2-2
D: TRBD2
CDR3: CASHQRERGGTGELFF
DNA: TGTGCCAGCCACCAAAGAGAGCGGGGAGGCACCGGGGAGCTGTTTTTT

V: TRBV6-6
size: once
J: TRBJ2-3
D: TRBD2
CDR3: CASSPPRGLAGWGTQYF
DNA: TGTGCCAGCAGTCCCCCAAGGGGACTAGCGGGGTGGGGTACGCAGTATTTT

V: TRBV2
size: -
J: TRBJ1-4
D: -
CDR3: CASSRMIGPGGQNEKLFF
DNA: TGTGCCAGCAGTCGAATGATCGGGCCGGGGGGCCAAAATGAAAAACTGTTTTTT

V: TRBV30
size: few
J: TRBJ1-1
D: TRBD1
CDR3: CAWSVQGASEAFF
DNA: TGTGCCTGGAGTGTGCAGGGGGCATCTGAAGCTTTCTTT

V: TRBV5-1
size: -
J: TRBJ2-3
D: TRBD2
CDR3: CASSMPSGGAGDTQYF
DNA: TGCGCCAGCAGCATGCCTAGCGGGGGGGCCGGGGATACGCAGTATTTT

V: TRBV7-2
size: -
J: TRBJ2-3
D: TRBD2
CDR3: CASSLEPSGVSTDTQYF
DNA: TGTGCCAGCAGCTTAGAGCCTAGCGGGGTCAGCACAGATACGCAGTATTTT

V: TRBV4-3
size: -
J: TRBJ2-2
D: -
CDR3: CASSRHGTTNTGELFF
DNA: TGCGCCAGCAGCCGACACGGGACAACGAACACCGGGGAGCTGTTTTTT

V: TRBV27
size: -
J: TRBJ1-5
D: -
CDR3: CASSKRATNQPQHF
DNA: TGTGCCAGCAGTAAGAGGGCGACCAATCAGCCCCAGCATTTT

V: TRBV19
size: -
J: TRBJ2-3
D: TRBD2
CDR3: CASSTAGAGTDTQYF
DNA: TGTGCCAGTAGCACAGCGGGGGCGGGCACAGATACGCAGTATTTT

V: TRBV6-5
size: -
J: TRBJ2-1
D: -
CDR3: CASRIQEDEQFF
DNA: TGTGCCAGCAGAATCCAGGAGGATGAGCAGTTCTTC

V: TRBV6-5
size: -
J: TRBJ2-2
D: -
CDR3: CASSYSAEGELFF
DNA: TGTGCCAGCAGTTACTCGGCGGAAGGGGAGCTGTTTTTT

V: TRBV28
size: -
J: TRBJ1-1
D: TRBD1
CDR3: CASRLRDRRFTEAFF
DNA: TGTGCCAGCAGGCTCCGGGACAGGCGTTTCACTGAAGCTTTCTTT

V: TRBV5-1
size: -
J: TRBJ2-5
D: TRBD1
CDR3: CASSLDGTGGPQYF
DNA: TGCGCCAGCAGCTTGGACGGGACAGGGGGCCCCCAGTACTTC

V: TRBV4-1
size: -
J: TRBJ1-3
D: TRBD1
CDR3: CASSQVRTGQGNTIYF
DNA: TGCGCCAGCAGCCAAGTCCGGACAGGGCAGGGAAACACCATATATTTT

V: TRBV5-8
size: -
J: TRBJ2-4
D: -
CDR3: CASSLFSGIQYF
DNA: TGTGCCAGCAGCTTGTTTTCGGGCATTCAGTACTTC

V: TRBV18
size: few
J: TRBJ1-1
D: TRBD1
CDR3: CASSSETGGRTEAFF
DNA: TGTGCCAGCTCATCCGAGACAGGGGGCAGAACTGAAGCTTTCTTT

V: TRBV5-4
size: -
J: TRBJ1-6
D: -
CDR3: CASSLGGETYYNSPLHF
DNA: TGTGCCAGCAGCTTGGGCGGGGAGACCTACTATAATTCACCCCTCCACTTT

V: TRBV5-1
size: -
J: TRBJ2-3
D: TRBD1
CDR3: CASSRGGQGTDTQYF
DNA: TGCGCCAGCAGTCGGGGTGGACAGGGTACAGATACGCAGTATTTT

V: TRBV19
size: many
J: TRBJ2-1
D: TRBD2
CDR3: CASSIGSGGAAEQFF
DNA: TGTGCCAGTAGTATAGGAAGCGGGGGGGCGGCTGAGCAGTTCTTC

V: TRBV10-3
size: -
J: TRBJ1-5
D: TRBD1
CDR3: CAIKQGEQPQHF
DNA: TGTGCCATCAAGCAGGGGGAGCAGCCCCAGCATTTT

V: TRBV3-1/TRBV3-2
size: -
J: TRBJ2-5
D: -
CDR3: CASSTTGLPTETQYF
DNA: TGTGCCAGCAGCACCACGGGATTACCGACCGAGACCCAGTACTTC

V: TRBV24-1
size: -
J: TRBJ2-3
D: -
CDR3: CATSDLGQGSADTQYF
DNA: TGTGCCACCAGTGATTTGGGCCAGGGGAGCGCAGATACGCAGTATTTT

V: TRBV12-3/TRBV12-4
size: few
J: TRBJ1-1
D: -
CDR3: CASTPRGEAFF
DNA: TGTGCCAGCACCCCCCGCGGCGAAGCTTTCTTT

V: TRBV19
size: -
J: TRBJ1-2
D: -
CDR3: CASSITGRGYTF
DNA: TGTGCCAGTAGTATAACAGGCCGGGGCTACACCTTC

V: TRBV2
size: -
J: TRBJ1-5
D: -
CDR3: CASSEHQGNQPQHF
DNA: TGTGCCAGCAGTGAGCATCAGGGCAATCAGCCCCAGCATTTT

V: TRBV6-1
size: -
J: TRBJ1-5
D: -
CDR3: CASSETAAHQPQHF
DNA: TGTGCCAGCAGTGAGACAGCCGCCCATCAGCCCCAGCATTTT

V: TRBV6-4
size: -
J: TRBJ1-6
D: -
CDR3: CASSAQGLTANSPLHF
DNA: TGTGCCAGCAGCGCACAGGGCCTCACTGCCAATTCACCCCTCCACTTT

V: TRBV11-1
size: -
J: TRBJ2-1
D: -
CDR3: CASGASVRDLGNEQFF
DNA: TGTGCCAGCGGGGCCTCCGTCAGGGATCTGGGCAATGAGCAGTTCTTC

V: TRBV19
size: -
J: TRBJ1-4
D: -
CDR3: CASRQGTVAEKLFF
DNA: TGTGCCAGTAGGCAGGGTACTGTGGCTGAAAAACTGTTTTTT

V: TRBV2
size: few
J: TRBJ1-2
D: -
CDR3: CASSSHRQNYGYTF
DNA: TGTGCCAGCAGTTCACACAGGCAGAACTATGGCTACACCTTC

V: TRBV5-4
size: -
J: TRBJ2-3
D: TRBD2
CDR3: CASSLSGTSGVADTQYF
DNA: TGTGCCAGCAGCTTGTCCGGGACTAGCGGGGTCGCAGATACGCAGTATTTT

V: TRBV9
size: -
J: TRBJ1-6
D: TRBD1
CDR3: CASSVLDRGDSPLHF
DNA: TGTGCCAGCAGCGTACTCGACAGGGGAGATTCACCCCTCCACTTT

V: TRBV5-4
size: -
J: TRBJ2-3
D: TRBD2
CDR3: CASSLGTSGGVDTQYF
DNA: TGTGCCAGCAGCTTGGGGACTAGCGGGGGAGTAGATACGCAGTATTTT

V: TRBV5-1
size: -
J: TRBJ1-3
D: -
CDR3: CASSPRSDSGNTIYF
DNA: TGCGCCAGCAGCCCCCGGAGCGACTCTGGAAACACCATATATTTT

V: TRBV4-1
size: -
J: TRBJ1-6
D: TRBD1
CDR3: CASSQMGQNNSPLHF
DNA: TGCGCCAGCAGCCAAATGGGACAGAATAATTCACCCCTCCACTTT

V: TRBV6-1
size: -
J: TRBJ2-5
D: -
CDR3: CASSEALRETQYF
DNA: TGTGCCAGCAGTGAAGCGCTTCGGGAGACCCAGTACTTC

V: TRBV6-5
size: -
J: TRBJ1-2
D: TRBD1
CDR3: CASSFGQGNYGYTF
DNA: TGTGCCAGCAGCTTTGGACAGGGTAACTATGGCTACACCTTC

V: TRBV28
size: -
J: TRBJ1-2
D: -
CDR3: CASSPRNYGYTF
DNA: TGTGCCAGCAGTCCCCGGAACTATGGCTACACCTTC

V: TRBV7-2
size: -
J: TRBJ1-6
D: TRBD1
CDR3: CASSFQTGAYNSPLHF
DNA: TGTGCCAGCAGCTTCCAAACAGGGGCCTATAATTCACCCCTCCACTTT

V: TRBV7-2
size: -
J: TRBJ2-2
D: TRBD2
CDR3: CASSLELAGGNGELFF
DNA: TGTGCCAGCAGCTTAGAACTAGCGGGGGGAAACGGGGAGCTGTTTTTT

V: TRBV13
size: once
J: TRBJ2-1
D: TRBD1
CDR3: CASSNGQGQNEQFF
DNA: TGTGCCAGCAGCAACGGACAGGGACAAAATGAGCAGTTCTTC

V: TRBV7-2
size: -
J: TRBJ1-2
D: -
CDR3: CASSLGATGRGGYTF
DNA: TGTGCCAGCAGCTTAGGCGCGACGGGTCGCGGTGGCTACACCTTC

V: TRBV11-3
size: -
J: TRBJ2-3
D: -
CDR3: CASSQGLVDTQYF
DNA: TGTGCCAGCAGCCAGGGACTTGTAGATACGCAGTATTTT

V: TRBV3-1/TRBV3-2
size: -
J: TRBJ1-1
D: -
CDR3: CASSQGGTATEAFF
DNA: TGTGCCAGCAGCCAAGGGGGCACGGCCACTGAAGCTTTCTTT

V: TRBV5-1
size: -
J: TRBJ1-2
D: -
CDR3: CASSLDTVYYGYTF
DNA: TGCGCCAGCAGCTTGGATACGGTTTACTATGGCTACACCTTC